A single sample is the source of the 9 T cell receptor beta chains below, sequenced in a study of technical replicates of blood from a handful of donors. Assay used: immunoSEQ multiplex PCR; TCRdb lists only in-frame clones, some missing. This sample has 76,000 or so clones, with 65% to 90% found just once. Input material: PBMCs. All receptors come from a human donor in good health. Some clones in this sample may be carry-over from other donors' samples.

The chain combines TRBV7-3 with TRBJ2-1; a possible D gene is TRBD2 (6 bases). Deletions cut 5 bases from V and 1 base from J, with 12 bases between. The germline gives CDR1 SGHTA, CDR2 FQGTGA. This CDR3 has 15 amino acids. CDR3 nucleotides: TGTGCCAGCAGCCTCGGCGGGACTTCCTACAATGAGCAGTTCTTC. Its translation is CASSLGGTSYNEQFF.

Concerning this clone: A junction end diverges from the germline sequence, so it may reflect a read error. The chain couples TRBV19 to TRBJ2-1; 8 positions agree with TRBD1. The CDR3 length is 12 residues. Germline-derived CDR1 and CDR2 are LNHDA and SQIVND (reference sequence). The CDR3 bases are TGTGCCAGTAGCATGGGGACAGGACGGTGGGTCTTC. This codes for CASSMGTGRWVF.

The gene calls are TRBV5-5 and TRBJ1-5; D call uncertain. The V gene lost 0 bases and the J gene lost 3 bases, with 7 bases spanning the gap. CDR3 length equals 14 residues. Looked up from germline, CDR1 is SGHKS and CDR2 is YYEKEE (reference sequence). The CDR3 here is CASSLGGVNQPQHF. CDR3 nucleotide sequence: TGTGCCAGCAGCTTGGGTGGAGTCAATCAGCCCCAGCATTTT.

V is TRBV2 and J is TRBJ2-6, with D unresolved. Germline-derived CDR1 and CDR2 are SNHLY and FYNNEI. The V and J ends lost 3 bases and 3 bases respectively, with 12 bases between them. This CDR3 is built from 16 residues. The CDR3 sequence is CASSDTEQLGANVLTF. CDR3 coding DNA: TGTGCCAGCAGTGATACTGAGCAACTTGGGGCCAACGTCCTGACTTTC.

The CDR3 loop reads CASSAGTRTDTQYF. Here the CDR3 DNA reads TGTGCCAGCAGTGCCGGGACTAGGACAGATACGCAGTATTTT. The chain recombines TRBV2 with TRBJ2-3; TRBD2 matches 8 bases. The CDR3 is 14 amino acids. The V segment lost 4 bases and the J segment 3 bases; nucleotides outside the gene matches: 3. Looked up from germline, CDR1 is SNHLY and CDR2 is FYNNEI.

This chain links TRBV27 with TRBJ2-7; D is possibly TRBD2 (5 bases). Germline CDR1 MNHEY, CDR2 SMNVEV (reference sequence). Trimming stripped 4 bases from V and 6 bases from J, with 13 bases between. The CDR3 sequence is 13 residues long. Here the CDR3 DNA reads TGTGCCAGCAGTTCGGACTGGAACGGCGAGCAGTACTTC. Protein product: CASSSDWNGEQYF.

The chain combines TRBV7-3 with TRBJ2-2, with 13 bases matching TRBD2. CDR1 is SGHTA, CDR2 FQGTGA, per germline. Losses at the gene ends were 7 bases for V and 6 bases for J; bases not matched to a gene: 5. CDR3 length equals 15 residues. The CDR3 region has the DNA TGTGCCAGCAAACTAGCGGGGGGGTCCGCCGGGGAGCTGTTTTTT. It codes for CASKLAGGSAGELFF.

The chain joins TRBV6-6 to TRBJ2-1, with 12 bases lining up with TRBD2. The ends lost 4 bases at V and 4 bases at J; junction bases unmatched: 5. Germline V CDR1 and CDR2: MNHNY, SVGAGI (reference sequence). The CDR3 contains 16 residues. The DNA for the CDR3 is TGTGCCAGCAGTTCTGGACTAGCGGGACCTTACAATGAGCAGTTCTTC. Protein: CASSSGLAGPYNEQFF.

This chain links TRBV7-2 with TRBJ2-7; the match to TRBD2 covers 8 bases. In germline, CDR1 is SGHTA, CDR2 FQGNSA. V gave up 2 bases and J gave up 5 bases; unmatched junction bases: 8. The CDR3 runs to 15 residues. CDR3 loop: CASSLNAGGIDEQYF. The CDR3 region has the DNA TGTGCCAGCAGCTTAAACGCGGGAGGAATCGACGAGCAGTACTTC.